These 13 T cell receptor beta chains share one sample of origin, sequenced in a study of cytomegalovirus exposure and HLA in healthy donors. Amplification used 60 Vbeta primers and 13 Jbeta primers. Assay used: immunoSEQ multiplex PCR; TCRdb lists only in-frame clones, some missing. The sample lists around 92,000 clones, more than 60% occurring once. The sequenced sample was PBMCs. Receptor source: a man aged 60 to 69 in good health and CMV-seropositive.

The count of this clone is one. One end of the junction fails to match germline, which may point to a read error. V usage is TRBV28 and J usage is TRBJ1-3; TRBD1 agrees at 11 bases. Germline V gene sequence: CDR1 MDHEN, CDR2 SYDVKM. The CDR3 runs to 16 residues. The CDR3 coding sequence is TGTGCCAGCAGCCCCGGGACAGGGGGGCTAGGAAGCACCATATATTTT. It yields the protein CASSPGTGGLGSTIYF.

This sequence joins TRBV19 and TRBJ1-6, with D possibly being TRBD1 (5 bases). V gave up 2 bases and J gave up 7 bases, with 6 bases separating them. The CDR3 loop spans 13 amino acids. CDR1 and CDR2 from the germline V gene are LNHDA and SQIVND (reference sequence). CDR3 region: CASSIQGNSPLHF. The CDR3 coding sequence is TGTGCCAGTAGTATACAGGGAAATTCACCCCTCCACTTT.

There are a few counts of this clone. This chain connects TRBV7-3 to TRBJ1-6, with 7 bases matching TRBD1. With 1 base clipped from V and 6 bases from J, the junction kept 6 bases outside the gene matches. From germline, CDR1 is SGHTA and CDR2 FQGTGA. This CDR3 region has 16 residues. The CDR3 spells CASSLNSGGSNSPLHF. CDR3 DNA sequence: TGTGCCAGCAGCTTAAACTCAGGGGGTAGTAATTCACCCCTCCACTTT.

The chain couples TRBV7-8 to TRBJ1-2; tentatively, D is TRBD1 (5 bases). The CDR3 totals 14 residues. V was trimmed by 0 bases and J by 8 bases, leaving 13 bases between them. Germline CDR1 is SGHVS and CDR2 is FQNEAQ. CDR3 in amino acids: CASSLAGGRSGYTF. Here the CDR3 DNA reads TGTGCCAGCAGCTTAGCGGGGGGTAGATCGGGCTACACCTTC.

The chain combines TRBV28 with TRBJ2-5; tentative D call: TRBD2 (5 bases). This CDR3 contains 15 residues. V shed 3 bases and J shed 5 bases, with 16 bases lying between them. Germline V gene sequence: CDR1 MDHEN, CDR2 SYDVKM. CDR3 nucleotide sequence: TGTGCCAGCAGTTTCCCCGGAGAGGGTATTGAGACCCAGTACTTC. Translated: CASSFPGEGIETQYF.

The rearrangement joins TRBV30 to TRBJ1-6; 8 positions agree with TRBD1. CDR3 size: 15 residues. V lost 0 bases to trimming and J lost 10 bases; unmatched junction nucleotides: 8. Germline V CDR1 and CDR2: GTSNPN, SVGIG (reference sequence). The CDR3 loop is CAWSVLTGERSPLHF. CDR3 nucleotides: TGTGCCTGGAGTGTACTGACAGGGGAGAGGTCACCCCTCCACTTT.

The genes are TRBV28 and TRBJ1-5; possibly TRBD1 for D (5 bases). Trimming took off 5 bases at V and 10 bases at J, with 12 bases between the two ends. Germline values: CDR1 MDHEN, CDR2 SYDVKM. The CDR3 length is 12 residues. This chain's CDR3 is CASSGAPRPQHF. Written as DNA, the CDR3 is TGTGCCAGCAGTGGGGCGCCACGACCCCAGCATTTT.

The rearrangement links TRBV7-3 to TRBJ2-7; D possibly corresponds to TRBD1 (6 bases). Germline V CDR1 and CDR2: SGHTA, FQGTGA. The CDR3 extends over 13 amino acids. V lost 5 bases and J lost 9, with 17 bases in between. The CDR3 loop reads CASSPEAGVVQYF. CDR3 in DNA: TGTGCCAGCAGCCCAGAGGCAGGGGTCGTGCAGTACTTC. The full variable domain, its missing parts supplied by reference TRBV7-3 and TRBJ2-7, is GAGVSQTPSNKVTEKGKYVELRCDPISGHTALYWYRQSLGQGPEFLIYFQGTGAADDSGLPNDRFFAVRPEGSVSTLKIQRTERGDSAVYLCASSPEAGVVQYFGPGTRLTVT.

The chain combines TRBV2 with TRBJ2-5; 11 bases match TRBD2. Trimming cost V 5 bases and J 2 bases; bases outside gene matches: 4. Germline assignment: CDR1 SNHLY and CDR2 FYNNEI. The CDR3 length is 15 residues. The CDR3 DNA sequence: TGTGCCAGCAGTTATCGACTAGCGGGACAAGAGACCCAGTACTTC. Amino acid sequence: CASSYRLAGQETQYF.

The V call is TRBV30, the J call TRBJ2-4; D is perhaps TRBD2 (6 bases). The germline V gene encodes CDR1 GTSNPN and CDR2 SVGIG (reference sequence). Trimming pared 2 bases from V and 4 bases from J, leaving 12 bases between. The CDR3 runs to 14 residues. In DNA form, the CDR3 reads TGTGCCTGGAGTACCGGTGGGGGGAAAAACATTCAGTACTTC. Its protein is CAWSTGGGKNIQYF.

The V call is TRBV28, the J call TRBJ2-1; 9 nucleotides align to TRBD1. The ends lost 4 bases at V and 5 bases at J; junction bases unmatched: 15. This CDR3 contains 18 residues. Germline assignment: CDR1 MDHEN and CDR2 SYDVKM. CDR3 loop: CASSSPASGTGPNNEQFF. CDR3 DNA: TGTGCCAGCAGTTCACCAGCGTCCGGGACAGGGCCCAACAATGAGCAGTTCTTC.

The CDR3, as DNA: TGCGCCAGCAGCTCGGACAGCGCTAACTATGGCTACACCTTC. It specifies CASSSDSANYGYTF. The chain combines TRBV5-1 with TRBJ1-2, with D tentatively TRBD1 (6 bases). Germline assignment: CDR1 SGHRS and CDR2 YFSETQ. Trimming took off 3 bases at V and 0 bases at J, with 9 bases between the two ends. The CDR3 contains 14 residues.

This clone has just one count. The chain couples TRBV15 to TRBJ1-1; 7 nucleotides align to TRBD1. With 11 bases clipped from V and 5 bases from J, the junction kept 11 bases outside the gene matches. The germline V gene has CDR1 LNHNV and CDR2 YYDKDF (reference sequence). The CDR3 sequence is 13 residues long. The CDR3 DNA sequence: TGTGCCGCCTCCAGGGGGGCGCGGACTGAAGCTTTCTTT. This translates into CAASRGARTEAFF.